This T cell receptor beta chain was observed in a study of T cells after yellow fever vaccination. Study as a whole: Fractions with few cells were prepared using SMART-Seq v4 Ultra Low Input.

General study points: Highly abundant clonotypes carried over from the bulk population could end up in FACS-sorted repertoires as contaminants. Clones from primary vaccination mostly reappeared after the booster (less than 98% CD4, about 88% CD8).

TCR cDNA was made by 5'RACE template switching, adding a universal primer site and UMIs. TCRdb passed the 5' RACE reads through MiXCR, listing each CDR3 protein once. The sample has about 50,000 distinct CDR3 sequences, approximately 6.5% seen once; the top ten hold around 44%. Germline V gene data show CDR1 as MNHEY and CDR2 as SMNVEV (reference sequence). The CDR3 loop spans 14 amino acids. Trimming shortened V by 5 bases and J by 2 bases, and 11 bases separated the two germline ends. This clonotype was recorded a few times. Its antigen is unknown. Sequencing used CD8+ T cells sorted from PBMCs, obtained on the day of the first yellow fever vaccination. The receptor was derived from a young man who received the YFV17D yellow fever vaccine. The chain links TRBV27 to TRBJ2-3, with D perhaps assigned TRBD1 or TRBD2 (5 bases each). CDR3 sequence reads: CASSQRGYTDTQYF. CDR3 nucleotides: TGTGCCAGCAGTCAACGGGGCTACACAGATACGCAGTATTTT.